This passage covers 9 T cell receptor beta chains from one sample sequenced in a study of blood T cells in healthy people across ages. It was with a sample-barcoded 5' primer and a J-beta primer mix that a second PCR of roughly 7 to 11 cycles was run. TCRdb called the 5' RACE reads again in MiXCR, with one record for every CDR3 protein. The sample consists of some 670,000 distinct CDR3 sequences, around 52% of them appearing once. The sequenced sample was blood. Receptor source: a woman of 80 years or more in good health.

The CDR3 DNA reads TGTGCCAGCAGCCAAGCTTCACTGAACACTGAAGCTTTCTTT. Encoded protein: CASSQASLNTEAFF. The chain carries TRBV4-2 and TRBJ1-1; D unresolved. This CDR3 is built from 14 residues. Trimming took off 1 base at V and 0 bases at J, with 6 bases between the two ends. Germline CDR1 is LGHNA and CDR2 is YNFKEQ.

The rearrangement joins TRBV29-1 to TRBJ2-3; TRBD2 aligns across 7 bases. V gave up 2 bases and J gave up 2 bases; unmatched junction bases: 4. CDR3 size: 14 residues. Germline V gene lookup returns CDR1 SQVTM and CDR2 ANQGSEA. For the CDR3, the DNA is TGCAGCGTTGAACGAGCGGGACTCACAGATACGCAGTATTTT. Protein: CSVERAGLTDTQYF.

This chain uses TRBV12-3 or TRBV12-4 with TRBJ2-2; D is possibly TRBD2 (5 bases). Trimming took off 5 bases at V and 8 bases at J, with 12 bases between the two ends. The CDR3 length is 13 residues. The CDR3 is CASSLREVGELFF. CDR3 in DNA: TGTGCCAGCAGTCTGAGGGAAGTAGGGGAGCTGTTTTTT.

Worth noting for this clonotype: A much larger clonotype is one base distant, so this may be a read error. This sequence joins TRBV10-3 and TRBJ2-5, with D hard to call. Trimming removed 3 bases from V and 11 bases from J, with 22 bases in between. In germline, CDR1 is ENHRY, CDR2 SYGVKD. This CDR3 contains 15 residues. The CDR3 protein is CAISDTDTVYNEQYF. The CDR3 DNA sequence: TGTGCCATCAGTGATACCGATACAGTTTACAATGAGCAGTACTTC.

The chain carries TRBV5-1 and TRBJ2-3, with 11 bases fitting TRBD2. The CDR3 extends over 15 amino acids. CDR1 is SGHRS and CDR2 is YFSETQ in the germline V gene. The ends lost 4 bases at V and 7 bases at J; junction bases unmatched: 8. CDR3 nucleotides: TGCGCCAGCAGCATATCGACTAGCGGGGTGTATACGCAGTATTTT. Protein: CASSISTSGVYTQYF.

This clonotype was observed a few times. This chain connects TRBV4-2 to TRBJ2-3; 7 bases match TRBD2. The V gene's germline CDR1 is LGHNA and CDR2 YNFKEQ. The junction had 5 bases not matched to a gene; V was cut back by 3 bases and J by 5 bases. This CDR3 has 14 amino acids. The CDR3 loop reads CASSHSLAEDTQYF. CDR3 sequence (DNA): TGTGCCAGCAGCCATTCCCTAGCGGAAGATACGCAGTATTTT.

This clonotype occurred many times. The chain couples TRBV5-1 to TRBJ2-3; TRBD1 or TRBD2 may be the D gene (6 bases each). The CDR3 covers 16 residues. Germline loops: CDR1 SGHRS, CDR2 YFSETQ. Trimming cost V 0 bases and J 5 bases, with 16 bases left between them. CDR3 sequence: CASSLAMGGLGDTQYF. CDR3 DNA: TGCGCCAGCAGCTTGGCCATGGGGGGCCTAGGAGATACGCAGTATTTT.

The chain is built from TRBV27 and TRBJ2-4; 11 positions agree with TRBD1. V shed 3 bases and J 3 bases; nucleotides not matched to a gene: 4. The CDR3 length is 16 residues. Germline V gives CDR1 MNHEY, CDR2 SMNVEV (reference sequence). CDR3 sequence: CASSLGQGVGKNIQYF. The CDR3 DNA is TGTGCCAGCAGTTTGGGACAGGGGGTTGGCAAAAACATTCAGTACTTC.

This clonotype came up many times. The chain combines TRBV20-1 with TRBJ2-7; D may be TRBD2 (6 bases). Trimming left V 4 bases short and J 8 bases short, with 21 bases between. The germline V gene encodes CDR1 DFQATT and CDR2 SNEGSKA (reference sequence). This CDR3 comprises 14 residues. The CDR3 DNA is TGCAGTGCTATTAGGGACTTCGCCGAAGGGAAGCAGTACTTC. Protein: CSAIRDFAEGKQYF.